The T cell receptor (beta chain) under discussion was sequenced for a study of cytomegalovirus exposure and HLA in healthy donors. To note about this clone: Its antigen is not identified. A read error is possible here, since a much larger clone lies one base away.

The CDR3 contains 12 residues. Germline V lookup: CDR1 MNHEY, CDR2 SMNVEV (reference sequence). The V gene end was trimmed by 5 bases and the J gene end by 6 bases; junction bases not matched to a gene: 0. Measured with immunoSEQ multiplex PCR; TCRdb has only the in-frame clones, and not every one. Of about 170,000 clones detected, roughly 90% appear once; the ten largest clones hold 4.5% to 7%. Study-wide results and caveats: There were some public TCRs occurring in many donors, but most TCR sequences were rare. The study flagged 150 to 200 TCR beta chains as cytomegalovirus-associated. A subsequent analysis found that TCR clusters from the first cohort also tended to co-occur in the roughly 120 validation repertoires, with approximately 95% of cluster scores above 0.

From the roughly 120-subject validation cohort, which was separate from the roughly 610-subject first cohort, the donors were drawn. The TCR was taken from a woman under 40 in good health and CMV-seronegative. Sequences were obtained from PBMCs. The chain uses TRBV27 and TRBJ2-2; 7 positions match TRBD1. Here the CDR3 DNA reads TGTGCCAGCAGTCAGGGGGCCGGGGAGCTGTTTTTT. It translates to CASSQGAGELFF.